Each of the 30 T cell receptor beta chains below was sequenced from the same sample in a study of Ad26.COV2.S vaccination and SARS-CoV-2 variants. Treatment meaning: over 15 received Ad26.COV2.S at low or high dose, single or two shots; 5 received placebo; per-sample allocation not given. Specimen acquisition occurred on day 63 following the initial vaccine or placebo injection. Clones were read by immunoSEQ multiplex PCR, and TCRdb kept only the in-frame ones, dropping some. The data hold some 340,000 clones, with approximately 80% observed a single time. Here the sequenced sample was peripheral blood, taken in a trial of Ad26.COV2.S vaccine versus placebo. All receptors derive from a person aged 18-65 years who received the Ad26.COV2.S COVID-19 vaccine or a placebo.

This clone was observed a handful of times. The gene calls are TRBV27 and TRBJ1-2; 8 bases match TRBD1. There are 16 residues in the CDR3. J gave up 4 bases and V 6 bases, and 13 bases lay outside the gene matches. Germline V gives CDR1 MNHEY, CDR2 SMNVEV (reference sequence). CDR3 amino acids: CASRLTGTGSFYGYTF. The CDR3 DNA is TGTGCCAGCAGACTCACCGGGACAGGCTCCTTCTATGGCTACACCTTC.

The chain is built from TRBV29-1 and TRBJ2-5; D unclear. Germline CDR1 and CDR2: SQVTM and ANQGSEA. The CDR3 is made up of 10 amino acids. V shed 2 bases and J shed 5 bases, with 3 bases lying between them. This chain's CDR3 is CSVEQETQYF. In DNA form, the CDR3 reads TGCAGCGTTGAACAGGAGACCCAGTACTTC.

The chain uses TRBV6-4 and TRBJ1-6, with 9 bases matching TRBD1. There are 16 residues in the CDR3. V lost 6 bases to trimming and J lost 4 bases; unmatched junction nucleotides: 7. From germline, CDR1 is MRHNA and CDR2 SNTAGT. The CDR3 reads CASSRTGGRYNSPLHF. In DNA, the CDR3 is TGTGCCAGCAGCCGCACAGGGGGCCGGTATAATTCACCCCTCCACTTT.

The CDR3 DNA is TGTGCCAGCAGTCGTCACGGCGGGGGCGCCTCTGGAAACACCATATATTTT. Translating it yields CASSRHGGGASGNTIYF. The rearrangement links TRBV14 to TRBJ1-3; a possible D gene is TRBD1 (6 bases). This CDR3 spans 17 amino acids. The germline CDR1 and CDR2 sequences are SGHDN and FVKESK. Between the trimmed V and J ends, which lost 6 bases and 0 bases, there was a span of 18 bases.

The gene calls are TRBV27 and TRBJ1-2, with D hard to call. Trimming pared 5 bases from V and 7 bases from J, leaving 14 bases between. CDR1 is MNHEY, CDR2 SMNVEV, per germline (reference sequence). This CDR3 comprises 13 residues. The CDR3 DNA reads TGTGCCAGCAGTCAGAGAGGGATGAGTGGCTACACCTTC. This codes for CASSQRGMSGYTF.

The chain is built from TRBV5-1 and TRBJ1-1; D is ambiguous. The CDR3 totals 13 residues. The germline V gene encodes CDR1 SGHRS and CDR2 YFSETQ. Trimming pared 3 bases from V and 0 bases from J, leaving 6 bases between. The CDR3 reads CASSSEVNTEAFF. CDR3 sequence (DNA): TGCGCCAGCAGCTCTGAGGTGAACACTGAAGCTTTCTTT.

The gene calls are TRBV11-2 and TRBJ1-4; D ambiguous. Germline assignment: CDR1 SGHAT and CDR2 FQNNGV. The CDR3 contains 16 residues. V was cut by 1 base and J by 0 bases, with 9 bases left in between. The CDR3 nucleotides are TGTGCCAGCAGCTTAGGTATAGGGCCAACTAATGAAAAACTGTTTTTT. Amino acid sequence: CASSLGIGPTNEKLFF. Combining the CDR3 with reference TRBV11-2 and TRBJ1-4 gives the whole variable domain EAGVAQSPRYKIIEKRQSVAFWCNPISGHATLYWYQQILGQGPKLLIQFQNNGVVDDSQLPKDRFSAERLKGVDSTLKIQPAKLEDSAVYLCASSLGIGPTNEKLFFGSGTQLSVL.

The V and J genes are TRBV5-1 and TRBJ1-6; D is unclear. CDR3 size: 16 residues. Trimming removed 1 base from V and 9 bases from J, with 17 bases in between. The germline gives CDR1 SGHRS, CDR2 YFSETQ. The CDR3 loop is CASSLLGEQVGSPLHF. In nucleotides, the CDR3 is TGCGCCAGCAGCTTGCTGGGTGAACAAGTAGGTTCACCCCTCCACTTT.

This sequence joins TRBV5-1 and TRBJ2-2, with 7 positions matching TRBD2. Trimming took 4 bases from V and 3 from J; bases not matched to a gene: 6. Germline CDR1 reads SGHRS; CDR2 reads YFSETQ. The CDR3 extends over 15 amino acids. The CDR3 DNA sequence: TGCGCCAGCAGCCCGCGGGGACTACACACCGGGGAGCTGTTTTTT. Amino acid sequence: CASSPRGLHTGELFF.

The CDR3 DNA is TGCGCCAGCAGCTTTACTAGCGGGGGAAACAATGAGCAGTTCTTC. Residues: CASSFTSGGNNEQFF. This chain connects TRBV5-1 to TRBJ2-1; 11 bases line up with TRBD2. Germline assignment: CDR1 SGHRS and CDR2 YFSETQ. Trimming took 2 bases from V and 5 from J; bases not matched to a gene: 3. This CDR3 has 15 residues.

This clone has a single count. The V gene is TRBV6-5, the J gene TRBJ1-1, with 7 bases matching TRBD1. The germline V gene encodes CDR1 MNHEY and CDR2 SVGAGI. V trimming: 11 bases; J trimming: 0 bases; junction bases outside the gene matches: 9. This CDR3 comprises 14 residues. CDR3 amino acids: CASKGTVMNTEAFF. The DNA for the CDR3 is TGTGCCTCCAAGGGGACAGTCATGAACACTGAAGCTTTCTTT.

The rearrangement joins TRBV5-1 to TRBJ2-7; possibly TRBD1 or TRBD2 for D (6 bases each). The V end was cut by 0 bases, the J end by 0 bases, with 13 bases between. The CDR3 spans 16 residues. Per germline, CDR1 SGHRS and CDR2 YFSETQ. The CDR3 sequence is CASSLGGAESSYEQYF. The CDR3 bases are TGCGCCAGCAGCTTGGGGGGGGCCGAGAGCTCCTACGAGCAGTACTTC. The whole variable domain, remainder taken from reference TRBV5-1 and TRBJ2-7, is KAGVTQTPRYLIKTRGQQVTLSCSPISGHRSVSWYQQTPGQGLQFLFEYFSETQRNKGNFPGRFSGRQFSNSRSEMNVSTLELGDSALYLCASSLGGAESSYEQYFGPGTRLTVT.

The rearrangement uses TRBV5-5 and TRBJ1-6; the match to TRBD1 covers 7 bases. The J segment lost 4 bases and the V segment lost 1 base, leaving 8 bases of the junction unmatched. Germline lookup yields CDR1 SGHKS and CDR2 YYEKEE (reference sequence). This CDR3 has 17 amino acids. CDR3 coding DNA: TGTGCCAGCAGCTTGTCCGGGACAGTCCCTTATAATTCACCCCTCCACTTT. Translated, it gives CASSLSGTVPYNSPLHF.

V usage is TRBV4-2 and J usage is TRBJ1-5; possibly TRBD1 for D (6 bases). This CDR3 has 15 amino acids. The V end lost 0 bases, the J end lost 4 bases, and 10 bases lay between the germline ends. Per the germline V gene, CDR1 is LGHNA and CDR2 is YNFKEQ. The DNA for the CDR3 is TGTGCCAGCAGCCAAGATCTTGGGACAAATCAGCCCCAGCATTTT. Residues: CASSQDLGTNQPQHF.

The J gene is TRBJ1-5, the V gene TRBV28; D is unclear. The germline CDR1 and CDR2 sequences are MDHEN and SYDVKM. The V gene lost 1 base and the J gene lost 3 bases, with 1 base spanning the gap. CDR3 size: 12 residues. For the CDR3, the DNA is TGTGCCAGCAGTTTATTCAATCAGCCCCAGCATTTT. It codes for CASSLFNQPQHF.

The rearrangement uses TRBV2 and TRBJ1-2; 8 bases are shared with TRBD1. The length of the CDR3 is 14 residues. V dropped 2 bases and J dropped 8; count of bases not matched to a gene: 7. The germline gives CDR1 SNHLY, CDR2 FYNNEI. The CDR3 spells CASSELGRGLGYTF. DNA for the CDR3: TGTGCCAGCAGTGAATTGGGCAGGGGGCTCGGCTACACCTTC.

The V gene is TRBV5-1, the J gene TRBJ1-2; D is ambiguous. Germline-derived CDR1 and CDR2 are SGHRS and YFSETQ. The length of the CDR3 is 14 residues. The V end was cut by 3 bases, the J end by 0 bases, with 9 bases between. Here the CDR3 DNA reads TGCGCCAGCAGCTCGATCCCAGCTAACTATGGCTACACCTTC. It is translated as CASSSIPANYGYTF.

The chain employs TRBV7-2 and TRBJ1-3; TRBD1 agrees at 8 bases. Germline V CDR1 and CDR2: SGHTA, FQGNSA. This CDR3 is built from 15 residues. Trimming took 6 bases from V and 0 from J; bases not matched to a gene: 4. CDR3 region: CASRLTGGSGNTIYF. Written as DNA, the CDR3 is TGTGCCAGCAGGCTTACAGGGGGCTCTGGAAACACCATATATTTT. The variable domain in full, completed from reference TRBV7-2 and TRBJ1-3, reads GAGVSQSPSNKVTEKGKDVELRCDPISGHTALYWYRQSLGQGLEFLIYFQGNSAPDKSGLPSDRFSAERTGGSVSTLTIQRTQQEDSAVYLCASRLTGGSGNTIYFGEGSWLTVV.

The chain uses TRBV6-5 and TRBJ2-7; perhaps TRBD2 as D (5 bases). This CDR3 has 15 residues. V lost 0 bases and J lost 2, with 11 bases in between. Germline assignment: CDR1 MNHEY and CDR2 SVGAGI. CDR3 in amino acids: CASSYSFRETYEQYF. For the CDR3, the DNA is TGTGCCAGCAGTTACTCGTTCCGGGAAACCTACGAGCAGTACTTC.

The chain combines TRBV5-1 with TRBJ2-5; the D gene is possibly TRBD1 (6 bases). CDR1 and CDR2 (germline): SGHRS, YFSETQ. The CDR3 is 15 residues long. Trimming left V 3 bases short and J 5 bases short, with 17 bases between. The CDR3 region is CASSYSGTRGETQYF. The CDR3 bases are TGCGCCAGCAGCTATTCCGGGACGAGGGGGGAGACCCAGTACTTC.

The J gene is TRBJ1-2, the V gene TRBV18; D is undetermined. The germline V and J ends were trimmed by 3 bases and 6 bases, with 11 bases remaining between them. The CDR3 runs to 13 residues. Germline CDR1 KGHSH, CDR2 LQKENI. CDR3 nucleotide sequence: TGTGCCAGCTCACCTTTAAGATCGGATGGCTACACCTTC. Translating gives CASSPLRSDGYTF.

CDR3 nucleotide sequence: TGTGCCAGCAGCTTAGGTGGGACACTTCTATACGAGCAGTACTTC. As protein: CASSLGGTLLYEQYF. The chain combines TRBV7-3 with TRBJ2-7, with D maybe TRBD1 (6 bases). V lost 2 bases to trimming and J lost 4 bases, with 15 bases between them. The CDR3 consists of 15 residues. CDR1 and CDR2 from the germline V gene are SGHTA and FQGTGA.

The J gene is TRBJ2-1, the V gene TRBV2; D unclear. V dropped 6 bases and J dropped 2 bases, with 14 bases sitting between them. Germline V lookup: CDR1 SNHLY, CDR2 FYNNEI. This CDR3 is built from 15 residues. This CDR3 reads CASSQTPTTYNEQFF. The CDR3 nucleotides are TGTGCCAGCAGCCAGACCCCAACAACCTACAATGAGCAGTTCTTC.

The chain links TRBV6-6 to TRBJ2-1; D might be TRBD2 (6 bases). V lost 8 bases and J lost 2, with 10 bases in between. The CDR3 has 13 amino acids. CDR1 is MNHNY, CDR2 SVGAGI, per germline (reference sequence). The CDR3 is CASRPGAYNEQFF. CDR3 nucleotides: TGTGCCAGCCGGCCGGGGGCCTACAATGAGCAGTTCTTC.

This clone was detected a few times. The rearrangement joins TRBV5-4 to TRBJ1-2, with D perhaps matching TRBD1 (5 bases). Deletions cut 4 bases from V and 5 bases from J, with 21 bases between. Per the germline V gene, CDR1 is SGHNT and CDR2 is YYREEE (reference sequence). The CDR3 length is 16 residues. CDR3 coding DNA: TGTGCCAGCAGCCCACAAAGACCGCTCACAGGTTATGGCTACACCTTC. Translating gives CASSPQRPLTGYGYTF. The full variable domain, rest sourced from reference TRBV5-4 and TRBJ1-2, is ETGVTQSPTHLIKTRGQQVTLRCSSQSGHNTVSWYQQALGQGPQFIFQYYREEENGRGNFPPRFSGLQFPNYSSELNVNALELDDSALYLCASSPQRPLTGYGYTFGSGTRLTVV.

CDR3 sequence (DNA): TGTGCCAGCAAACTAGCGGGAGGAAAGTACGAGCAGTACTTC. It yields the protein CASKLAGGKYEQYF. The rearrangement joins TRBV2 to TRBJ2-7; TRBD2 matches at 12 bases. Germline-derived CDR1 and CDR2 are SNHLY and FYNNEI. Losses at the gene ends were 7 bases for V and 4 bases for J; bases not matched to a gene: 5. This CDR3 is 14 amino acids long.

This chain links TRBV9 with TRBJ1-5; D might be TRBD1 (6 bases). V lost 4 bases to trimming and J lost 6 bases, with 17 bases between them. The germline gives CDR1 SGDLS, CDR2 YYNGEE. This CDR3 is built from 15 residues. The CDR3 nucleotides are TGTGCCAGCAGCCCGACAGGTCGTGAAATTCAGCCCCAGCATTTT. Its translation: CASSPTGREIQPQHF. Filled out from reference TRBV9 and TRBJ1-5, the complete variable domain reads DSGVTQTPKHLITATGQRVTLRCSPRSGDLSVYWYQQSLDQGLQFLIQYYNGEERAKGNILERFSAQQFPDLHSELNLSSLELGDSALYFCASSPTGREIQPQHFGDGTRLSIL.

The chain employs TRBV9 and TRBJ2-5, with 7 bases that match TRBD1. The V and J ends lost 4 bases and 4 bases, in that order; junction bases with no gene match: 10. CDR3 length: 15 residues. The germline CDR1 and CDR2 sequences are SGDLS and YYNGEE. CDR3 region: CASSPQTGLIETQYF. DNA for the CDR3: TGTGCCAGCAGCCCTCAGACAGGGTTGATAGAGACCCAGTACTTC.

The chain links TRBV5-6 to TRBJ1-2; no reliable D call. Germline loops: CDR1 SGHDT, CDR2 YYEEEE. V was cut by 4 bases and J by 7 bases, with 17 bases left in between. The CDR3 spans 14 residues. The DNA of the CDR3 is TGTGCCAGCAGCCCTGGCGGGGATCACGGTGGCTACACCTTC. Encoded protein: CASSPGGDHGGYTF. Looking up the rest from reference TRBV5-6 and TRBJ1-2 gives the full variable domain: DAGVTQSPTHLIKTRGQQVTLRCSPKSGHDTVSWYQQALGQGPQFIFQYYEEEERQRGNFPDRFSGHQFPNYSSELNVNALLLGDSALYLCASSPGGDHGGYTFGSGTRLTVV.

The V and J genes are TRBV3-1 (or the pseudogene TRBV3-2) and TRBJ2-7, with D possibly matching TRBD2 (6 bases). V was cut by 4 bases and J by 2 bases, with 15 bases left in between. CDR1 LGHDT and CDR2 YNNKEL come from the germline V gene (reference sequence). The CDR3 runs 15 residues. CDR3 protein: CASSRGTGGTYEQYF. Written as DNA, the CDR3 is TGTGCCAGCAGCCGCGGGACTGGTGGGACCTACGAGCAGTACTTC.